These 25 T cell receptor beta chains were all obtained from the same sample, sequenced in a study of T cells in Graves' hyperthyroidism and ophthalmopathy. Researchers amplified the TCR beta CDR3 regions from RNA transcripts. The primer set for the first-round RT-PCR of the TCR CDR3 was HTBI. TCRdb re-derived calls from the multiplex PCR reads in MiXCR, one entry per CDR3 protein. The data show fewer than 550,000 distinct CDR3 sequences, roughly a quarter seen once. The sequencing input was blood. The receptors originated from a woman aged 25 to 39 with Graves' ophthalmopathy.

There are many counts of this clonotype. This CDR3 is CAINNRGQNTGELFF. In nucleotides, the CDR3 is TGTGCCATCAACAACAGGGGGCAGAACACCGGGGAGCTGTTTTTT. V and J are TRBV10-3 and TRBJ2-2; 9 bases line up with TRBD1. The CDR3 sequence is 15 residues long. From germline, CDR1 is ENHRY and CDR2 SYGVKD. The J segment lost 1 base and the V segment lost 7 bases, leaving 4 bases of the junction unmatched.

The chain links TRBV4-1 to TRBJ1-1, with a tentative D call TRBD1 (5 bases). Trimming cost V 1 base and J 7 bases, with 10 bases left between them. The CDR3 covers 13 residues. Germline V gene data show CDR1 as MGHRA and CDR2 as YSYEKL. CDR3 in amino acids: CASSQVGQGEAFF. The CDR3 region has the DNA TGCGCCAGCAGCCAAGTGGGGCAGGGTGAAGCTTTCTTT.

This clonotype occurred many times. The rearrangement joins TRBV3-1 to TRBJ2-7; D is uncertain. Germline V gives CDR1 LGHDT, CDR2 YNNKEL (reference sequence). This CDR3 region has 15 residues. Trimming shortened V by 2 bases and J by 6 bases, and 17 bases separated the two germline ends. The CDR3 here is CASSQILDGALEQYF. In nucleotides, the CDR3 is TGTGCCAGCAGCCAAATCCTGGACGGAGCACTCGAGCAGTACTTC.

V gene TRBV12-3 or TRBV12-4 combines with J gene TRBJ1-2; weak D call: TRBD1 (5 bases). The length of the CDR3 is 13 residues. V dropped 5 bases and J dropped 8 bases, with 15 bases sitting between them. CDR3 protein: CASSRSGTKGYTF. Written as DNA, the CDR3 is TGTGCCAGCAGTCGTTCCGGGACTAAAGGCTACACCTTC.

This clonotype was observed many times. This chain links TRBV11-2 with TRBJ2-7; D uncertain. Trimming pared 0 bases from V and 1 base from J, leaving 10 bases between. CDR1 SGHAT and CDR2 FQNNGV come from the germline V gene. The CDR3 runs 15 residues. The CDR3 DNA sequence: TGTGCCAGCAGCTTAGATCTTGGGTTATCCTACGAGCAGTACTTC. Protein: CASSLDLGLSYEQYF.

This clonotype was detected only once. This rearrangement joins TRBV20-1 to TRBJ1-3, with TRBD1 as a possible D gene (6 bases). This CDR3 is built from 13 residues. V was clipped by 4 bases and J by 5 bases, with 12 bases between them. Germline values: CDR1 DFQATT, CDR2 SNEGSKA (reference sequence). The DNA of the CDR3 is TGCAGTGCTACCGTCGGACAGCGAAACACCATATATTTT. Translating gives CSATVGQRNTIYF.

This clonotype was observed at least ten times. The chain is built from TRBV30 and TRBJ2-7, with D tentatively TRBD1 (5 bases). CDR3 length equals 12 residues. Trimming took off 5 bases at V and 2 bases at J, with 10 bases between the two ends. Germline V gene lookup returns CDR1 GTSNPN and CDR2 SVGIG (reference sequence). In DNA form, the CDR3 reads TGTGCCTGGGCCAGGGAACCCTACGAGCAGTACTTC. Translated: CAWAREPYEQYF.

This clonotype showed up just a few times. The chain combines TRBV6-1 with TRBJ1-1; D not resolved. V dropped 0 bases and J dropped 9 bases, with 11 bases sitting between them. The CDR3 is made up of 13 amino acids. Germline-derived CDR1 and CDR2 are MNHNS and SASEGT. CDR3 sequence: CASSEAGGPKAFF. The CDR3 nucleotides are TGTGCCAGCAGTGAAGCCGGCGGCCCCAAAGCTTTCTTT.

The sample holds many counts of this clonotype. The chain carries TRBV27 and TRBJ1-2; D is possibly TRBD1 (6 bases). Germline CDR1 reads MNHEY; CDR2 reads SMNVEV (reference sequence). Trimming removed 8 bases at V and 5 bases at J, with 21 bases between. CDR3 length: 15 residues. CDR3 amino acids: CASGDRRTSFYGYTF. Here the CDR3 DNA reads TGTGCCAGCGGTGACAGGAGAACGTCTTTTTATGGCTACACCTTC.

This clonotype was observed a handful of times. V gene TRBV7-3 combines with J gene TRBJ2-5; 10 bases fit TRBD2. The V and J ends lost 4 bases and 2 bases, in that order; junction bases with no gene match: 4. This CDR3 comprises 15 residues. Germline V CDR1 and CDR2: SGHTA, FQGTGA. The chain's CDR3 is CASSWGSGGQETQYF. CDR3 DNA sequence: TGTGCCAGCAGCTGGGGTAGCGGGGGGCAAGAGACCCAGTACTTC. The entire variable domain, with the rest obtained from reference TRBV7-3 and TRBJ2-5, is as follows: GAGVSQTPSNKVTEKGKYVELRCDPISGHTALYWYRQSLGQGPEFLIYFQGTGAADDSGLPNDRFFAVRPEGSVSTLKIQRTERGDSAVYLCASSWGSGGQETQYFGPGTRLLVL.

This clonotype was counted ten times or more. This CDR3 reads CASSQDMSYEQYF. For the CDR3, the DNA is TGCGCCAGCAGCCAAGATATGTCTTACGAGCAGTACTTC. The V gene is TRBV4-3, the J gene TRBJ2-7; no clear D. CDR1 LGHNA and CDR2 YSLEER come from the germline V gene. The germline V and J ends were trimmed by 0 bases and 4 bases, with 7 bases remaining between them. The CDR3 contains 13 residues.

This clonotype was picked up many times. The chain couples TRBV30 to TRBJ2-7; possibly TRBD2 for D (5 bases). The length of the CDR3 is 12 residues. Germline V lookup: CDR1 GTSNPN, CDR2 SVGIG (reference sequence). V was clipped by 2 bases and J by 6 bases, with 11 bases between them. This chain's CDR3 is CAWSRELPEQYF. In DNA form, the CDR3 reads TGTGCCTGGAGTCGGGAACTCCCCGAGCAGTACTTC.

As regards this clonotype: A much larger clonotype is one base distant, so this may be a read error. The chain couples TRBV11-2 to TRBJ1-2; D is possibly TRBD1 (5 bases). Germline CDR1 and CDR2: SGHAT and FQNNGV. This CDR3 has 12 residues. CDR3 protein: CASSPTQAPTDF. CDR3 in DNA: TGTGCCAGCAGTCCCACACAGGCCCCAACCGACTTC.

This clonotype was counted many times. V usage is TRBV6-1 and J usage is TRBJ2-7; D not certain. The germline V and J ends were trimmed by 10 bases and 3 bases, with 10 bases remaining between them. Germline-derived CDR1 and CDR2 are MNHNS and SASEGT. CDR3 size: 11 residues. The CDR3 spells CATDTYYEQYF. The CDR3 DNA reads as TGTGCCACCGATACTTACTACGAGCAGTACTTC.

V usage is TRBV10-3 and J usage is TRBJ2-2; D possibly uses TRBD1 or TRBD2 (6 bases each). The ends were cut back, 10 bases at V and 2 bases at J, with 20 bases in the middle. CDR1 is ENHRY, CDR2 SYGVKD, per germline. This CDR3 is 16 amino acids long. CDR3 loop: CATAGDWGRNTGELFF. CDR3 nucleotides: TGTGCCACCGCAGGGGACTGGGGGCGAAACACCGGGGAGCTGTTTTTT.

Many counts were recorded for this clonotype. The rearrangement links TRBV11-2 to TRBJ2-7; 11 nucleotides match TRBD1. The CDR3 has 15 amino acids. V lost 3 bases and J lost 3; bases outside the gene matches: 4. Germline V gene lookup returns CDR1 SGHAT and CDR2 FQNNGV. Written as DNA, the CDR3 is TGTGCCAGCAGCTTCGGGACAGGGGGGCACTACGAGCAGTACTTC. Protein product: CASSFGTGGHYEQYF.

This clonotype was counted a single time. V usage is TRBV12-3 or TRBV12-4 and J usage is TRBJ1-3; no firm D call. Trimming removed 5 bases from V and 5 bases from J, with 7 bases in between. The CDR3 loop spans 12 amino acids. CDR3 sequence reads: CASSPERNTIYF. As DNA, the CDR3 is TGTGCCAGCAGTCCCGAAAGAAACACCATATATTTT.

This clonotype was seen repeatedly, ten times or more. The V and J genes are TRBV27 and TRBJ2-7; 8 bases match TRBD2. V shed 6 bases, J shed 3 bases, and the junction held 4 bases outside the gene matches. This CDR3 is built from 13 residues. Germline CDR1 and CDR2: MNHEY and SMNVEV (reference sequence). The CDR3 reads CASRGGGYYEQYF. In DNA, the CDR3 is TGTGCCAGCAGGGGCGGGGGGTACTACGAGCAGTACTTC.

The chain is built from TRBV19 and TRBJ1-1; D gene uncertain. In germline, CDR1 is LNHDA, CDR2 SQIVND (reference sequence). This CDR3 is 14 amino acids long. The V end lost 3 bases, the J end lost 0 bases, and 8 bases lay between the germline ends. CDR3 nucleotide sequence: TGTGCCAGTAGTATCGAGGGTCTGAACACTGAAGCTTTCTTT. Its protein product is CASSIEGLNTEAFF.

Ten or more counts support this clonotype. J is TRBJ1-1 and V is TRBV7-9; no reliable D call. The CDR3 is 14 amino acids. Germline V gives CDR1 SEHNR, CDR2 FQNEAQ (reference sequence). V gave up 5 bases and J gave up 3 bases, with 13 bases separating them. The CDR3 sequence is CASSPGPVDTEAFF. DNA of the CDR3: TGTGCCAGCAGCCCGGGTCCGGTCGACACTGAAGCTTTCTTT.

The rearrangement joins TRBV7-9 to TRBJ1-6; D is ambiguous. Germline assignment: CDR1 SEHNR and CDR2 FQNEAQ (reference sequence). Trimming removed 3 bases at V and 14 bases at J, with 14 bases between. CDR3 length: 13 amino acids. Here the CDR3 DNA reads TGTGCCAGCAGCTTGGCAACGACGCACGCCCTCCACTTT. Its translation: CASSLATTHALHF. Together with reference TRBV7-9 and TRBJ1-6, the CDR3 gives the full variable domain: DTGVSQNPRHKITKRGQNVTFRCDPISEHNRLYWYRQTLGQGPEFLTYFQNEAQLEKSRLLSDRFSAERPKGSFSTLEIQRTEQGDSAMYLCASSLATTHALHFGNGTRLTVT.

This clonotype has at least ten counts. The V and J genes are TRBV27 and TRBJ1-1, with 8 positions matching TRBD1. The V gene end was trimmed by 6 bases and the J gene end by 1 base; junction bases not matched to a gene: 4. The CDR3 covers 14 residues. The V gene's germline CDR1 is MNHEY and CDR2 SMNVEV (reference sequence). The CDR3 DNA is TGTGCCAGCAGGGACAGGGTAAGGAACACTGAAGCTTTCTTT. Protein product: CASRDRVRNTEAFF.

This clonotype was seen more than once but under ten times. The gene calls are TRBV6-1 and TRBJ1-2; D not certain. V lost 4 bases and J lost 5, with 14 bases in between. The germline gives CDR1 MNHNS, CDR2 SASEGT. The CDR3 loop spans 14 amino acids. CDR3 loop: CASSAPETAYGYTF. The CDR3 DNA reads TGTGCCAGCAGTGCCCCCGAGACGGCGTATGGCTACACCTTC.

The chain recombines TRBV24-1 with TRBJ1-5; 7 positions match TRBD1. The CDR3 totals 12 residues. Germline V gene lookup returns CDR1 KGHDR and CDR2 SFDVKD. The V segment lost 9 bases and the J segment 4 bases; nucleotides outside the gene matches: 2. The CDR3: CATGTANQPQHF. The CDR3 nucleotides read TGTGCCACCGGGACAGCGAATCAGCCCCAGCATTTT.

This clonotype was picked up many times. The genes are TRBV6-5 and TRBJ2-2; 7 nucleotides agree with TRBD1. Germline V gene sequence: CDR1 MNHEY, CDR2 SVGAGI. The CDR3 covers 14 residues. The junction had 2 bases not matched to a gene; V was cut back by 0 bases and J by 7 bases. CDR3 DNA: TGTGCCAGCAGTTACTCGACAGGGTTCGGGGAGCTGTTTTTT. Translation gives CASSYSTGFGELFF.